What follows is one T cell receptor beta chain and its context. The sample comes from a study of CD8 T cells in Susac syndrome. Across the study: Patients with Susac syndrome were therapy-naive, taking corticosteroids, with some also receiving intravenous immunoglobulin, or taking intravenous immunoglobulin alone at the time their blood was drawn.

Reverse transcription used roughly 0.45 to 1 ug RNA and random hexamers. MiXCR, applied by TCRdb to the immunoSEQ multiplex PCR reads, yields one record per CDR3 protein. The repertoire consists of about 140,000 distinct CDR3 sequences, with 85% to 95% occurring once and the leading ten covering 0.14%. V lost 1 base, J lost 3 bases, and 7 bases lay in between. Germline V CDR1 and CDR2: LGHDT, YNNKEL (reference sequence). The CDR3 consists of 13 residues. This rearrangement joins TRBV3-1 to TRBJ2-7, with no clear D. Material: CD4+ T cells from PBMCs. This clonotype was sampled from a human donor with Susac syndrome. In DNA, the CDR3 is TGTGCCAGCAGCCAAGTAAATGGCTACGAGCAGTACTTC. Translating it yields CASSQVNGYEQYF.